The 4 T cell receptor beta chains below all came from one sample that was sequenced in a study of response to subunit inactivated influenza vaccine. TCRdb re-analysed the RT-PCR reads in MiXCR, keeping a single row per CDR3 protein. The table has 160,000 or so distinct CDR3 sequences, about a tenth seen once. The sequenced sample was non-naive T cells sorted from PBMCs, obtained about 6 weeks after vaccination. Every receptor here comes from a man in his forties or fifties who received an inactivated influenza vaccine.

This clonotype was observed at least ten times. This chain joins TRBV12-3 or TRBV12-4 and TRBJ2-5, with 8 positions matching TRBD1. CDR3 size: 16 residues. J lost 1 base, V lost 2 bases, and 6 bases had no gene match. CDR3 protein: CASSLWLGTGQETQYF. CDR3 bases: TGTGCCAGCAGTTTATGGCTGGGGACAGGCCAAGAGACCCAGTACTTC.

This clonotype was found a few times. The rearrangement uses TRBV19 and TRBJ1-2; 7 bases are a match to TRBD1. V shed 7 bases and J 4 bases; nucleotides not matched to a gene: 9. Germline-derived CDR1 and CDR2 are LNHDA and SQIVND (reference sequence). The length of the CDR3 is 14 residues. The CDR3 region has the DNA TGTGCCAGTATGCCGGGACAGAGAGCCTATGGCTACACCTTC. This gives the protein CASMPGQRAYGYTF.

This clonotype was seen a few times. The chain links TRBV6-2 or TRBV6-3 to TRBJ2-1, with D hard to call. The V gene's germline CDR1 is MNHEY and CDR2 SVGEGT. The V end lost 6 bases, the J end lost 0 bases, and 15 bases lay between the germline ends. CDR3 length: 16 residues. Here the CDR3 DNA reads TGTGCCAGCAGATCAGACGGAAAGAGCTCCTACAATGAGCAGTTCTTC. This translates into CASRSDGKSSYNEQFF.

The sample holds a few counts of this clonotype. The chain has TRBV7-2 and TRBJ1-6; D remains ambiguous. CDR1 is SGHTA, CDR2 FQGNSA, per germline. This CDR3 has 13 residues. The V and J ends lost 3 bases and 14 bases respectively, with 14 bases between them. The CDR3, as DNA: TGTGCCAGCAGCTTGCCCTCCAAGTTGTCCCTCCACTTT. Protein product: CASSLPSKLSLHF. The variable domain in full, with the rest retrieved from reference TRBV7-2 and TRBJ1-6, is GAGVSQSPSNKVTEKGKDVELRCDPISGHTALYWYRQSLGQGLEFLIYFQGNSAPDKSGLPSDRFSAERTGGSVSTLTIQRTQQEDSAVYLCASSLPSKLSLHFGNGTRLTVT.